Following are 5 T cell receptor beta chains from one sample sequenced in a study of regulatory T cells in long-lasting Graves disease. Arm-PCR of CDR3 regions and iRepertoire HTBI primers were used to build TCR beta libraries. TCRdb independently ran MiXCR on the multiplex PCR reads; one entry per CDR3 protein. The repertoire consists of 550,000 or so distinct CDR3 sequences, with 12% occurring once and the leading ten covering roughly 8.9%. Stated time point: newly diagnosed GD, antithyroid drugs for less than 3 months. The authors made the TCR library using RNA they extracted from PBMCs. The sample was also linked to a second study, of T cells in Graves' hyperthyroidism and ophthalmopathy.

The source was peripheral blood mononuclear cells (PBMCs), collected at new diagnosis, from a patient treated with antithyroid drugs. These receptors all stem from a woman under 40 with Graves disease.

This clonotype was picked up many times. The chain has TRBV20-1 and TRBJ2-7; 7 bases match TRBD1. The V segment lost 0 bases and the J segment 2 bases; nucleotides outside the gene matches: 4. Germline CDR1 is DFQATT and CDR2 is SNEGSKA (reference sequence). CDR3 length: 14 residues. The CDR3 bases are TGCAGTGCTAGAGATGGGACAGCTACCTACGAGCAGTACTTC. Its translation is CSARDGTATYEQYF.

This clonotype was detected a few times. Given a much more abundant clone one base away, this may be a read error. The chain combines TRBV12-3 or TRBV12-4 with TRBJ2-2, with 9 bases lining up with TRBD2. The CDR3 is made up of 16 amino acids. V gave up 3 bases and J gave up 10 bases; unmatched junction bases: 12. The CDR3 DNA reads as TGTGCCAGCAGTTTTGAAGGACTAGCGAACGCTGAGGAGCTGTTTTTT. It encodes CASSFEGLANAEELFF.

This clonotype was found many times. The chain links TRBV7-2 to TRBJ1-1; D call uncertain. CDR3 length: 13 amino acids. Trimming pared 7 bases from V and 2 bases from J, leaving 11 bases between. Germline CDR1 SGHTA, CDR2 FQGNSA. The CDR3: CASNNMGNTEAFF. CDR3 nucleotide sequence: TGTGCCAGCAACAACATGGGTAACACTGAAGCTTTCTTT.

This clonotype was counted ten times or more. The V and J genes are TRBV7-9 and TRBJ2-7; either TRBD1 or TRBD2 may supply D (5 bases each). Trimming left V 5 bases short and J 0 bases short, with 14 bases between. This CDR3 region has 15 residues. Looked up from germline, CDR1 is SEHNR and CDR2 is FQNEAQ (reference sequence). CDR3 loop: CASSRRRDGSYEQYF. The CDR3 DNA reads TGTGCCAGCAGCCGAAGACGGGACGGCTCCTACGAGCAGTACTTC.

This clonotype was recorded at least ten times. V and J are TRBV27 and TRBJ1-1; unclear D gene. V was clipped by 0 bases and J by 1 base, with 12 bases between them. The germline V gene has CDR1 MNHEY and CDR2 SMNVEV (reference sequence). The length of the CDR3 is 16 residues. The CDR3 loop reads CASSLSRLAGNTEAFF. The CDR3 DNA is TGTGCCAGCAGTTTATCGAGACTGGCGGGGAACACTGAAGCTTTCTTT.